What follows are 5 T cell receptor beta chains derived from one specimen sequenced in a study of OX40 agonist ivuxolimab in advanced cancers. Measured with immunoSEQ multiplex PCR; TCRdb has only the in-frame clones, and not every one. The sample records about 48,000 clones, over 80% being singletons. Specimen: CD4+ or CD8+ T cells sorted from blood, collected in a trial of the OX40 agonist ivuxolimab. These receptors were obtained from an adult with an advanced solid tumor such as melanoma, head and neck, liver or kidney cancer.

The rearrangement joins TRBV6-4 to TRBJ2-1; no clear D. The germline gives CDR1 MRHNA, CDR2 SNTAGT. Trimming removed 2 bases from V and 5 bases from J, with 7 bases in between. The CDR3 is made up of 13 amino acids. The CDR3 sequence is CASSDGRNNEQFF. The CDR3 DNA sequence: TGTGCCAGCAGTGACGGACGAAACAATGAGCAGTTCTTC.

This chain joins TRBV11-2 and TRBJ1-1; D not certain. V was clipped by 0 bases and J by 4 bases, with 12 bases between them. The germline gives CDR1 SGHAT, CDR2 FQNNGV. The CDR3 is 15 amino acids. Written as DNA, the CDR3 is TGTGCCAGCAGCTTAGAGGTCTCGGTATCCACTGAAGCTTTCTTT. This sequence encodes CASSLEVSVSTEAFF.

The CDR3 here is CASSVAPGGDLHGETQYF. As DNA, the CDR3 is TGTGCCAGCAGCGTAGCTCCCGGGGGGGACCTACACGGAGAGACCCAGTACTTC. J is TRBJ2-5 and V is TRBV9; 8 bases fit TRBD2. The CDR3 is 18 residues long. Germline trimming cut 0 bases from V and 4 bases from J; bases unmatched to any gene: 14. Germline V gene sequence: CDR1 SGDLS, CDR2 YYNGEE.

The V and J genes are TRBV19 and TRBJ1-4, with a weak D call TRBD1 (5 bases). The CDR3 has 16 amino acids. The germline V gene has CDR1 LNHDA and CDR2 SQIVND (reference sequence). Trimming pared 3 bases from V and 3 bases from J, leaving 14 bases between. The CDR3 DNA reads as TGTGCCAGTAGTATTTCCCAGGGACTTGCTAATGAAAAACTGTTTTTT. Protein product: CASSISQGLANEKLFF.

V gene TRBV5-6 combines with J gene TRBJ1-2, with D perhaps matching TRBD1 (5 bases). The germline V gene encodes CDR1 SGHDT and CDR2 YYEEEE. CDR3 length equals 12 residues. Trimming cost V 1 base and J 8 bases, with 9 bases left between them. CDR3: CASSLRGVGYTF. Written as DNA, the CDR3 is TGTGCCAGCAGCTTGAGGGGAGTCGGCTACACCTTC. Combining the CDR3 with reference TRBV5-6 and TRBJ1-2 gives the whole variable domain DAGVTQSPTHLIKTRGQQVTLRCSPKSGHDTVSWYQQALGQGPQFIFQYYEEEERQRGNFPDRFSGHQFPNYSSELNVNALLLGDSALYLCASSLRGVGYTFGSGTRLTVV.